One TCR beta chain is described in this entry. Germline-derived CDR1 and CDR2 are MGHRA and YSYEKL. Losses at the gene ends were 0 bases for V and 10 bases for J; bases not matched to a gene: 4. CDR3 length equals 15 residues. These data originate in a study of PD-L1 blockade in urothelial cancer. Study as a whole: Researchers found blood samples held a median of 141,255 T cells.

Libraries were prepared by immunoSEQ multiplex PCR; TCRdb keeps only in-frame clonotypes and omits some of them. The sample consists of about 110,000 clones, roughly 88% of them appearing once. This specimen consisted of PBMCs, obtained around atezolizumab (anti-PD-L1) treatment. The chain links TRBV4-1 to TRBJ2-1, with 12 bases lining up with TRBD2. The receptor comes from a man in his fifties with urothelial cancer. The CDR3 DNA is TGCGCCAGCAGCCAAGAACTAGCGGGAGGAAGGGAGCAGTTCTTC. This gives the protein CASSQELAGGREQFF.